The sequence of this T cell receptor beta chain was determined in a study of T cell repertoires in cytomegalovirus infection. The CDR3 has 11 residues. V was shortened by 3 bases and J by 8 bases, with 7 bases between the two germline ends. TCRdb called the reads again in MiXCR, with one record for every CDR3 protein. The sample carries 150,000 to 200,000 distinct CDR3 sequences, approximately 21% recorded once. This clonotype occurred a few times. Its antigen is undetermined. Study-wide results and caveats: In two of eight donors, the top clonotype was HLA-C-restricted CMV-specific.

The chain uses TRBV12-3 or TRBV12-4 and TRBJ1-1; D is unclear. The source of this sequence is a human donor in good health (CMV status not recorded). Some clones in this sample may be carry-over from other donors' samples. The sample in question was CD8+ T cells from cultured PBMCs, obtained from culture after CMV antigen stimulation. Here the CDR3 reads CASSFSPEAFF. DNA of the CDR3: TGTGCCAGCAGTTTCAGCCCCGAAGCTTTCTTT.